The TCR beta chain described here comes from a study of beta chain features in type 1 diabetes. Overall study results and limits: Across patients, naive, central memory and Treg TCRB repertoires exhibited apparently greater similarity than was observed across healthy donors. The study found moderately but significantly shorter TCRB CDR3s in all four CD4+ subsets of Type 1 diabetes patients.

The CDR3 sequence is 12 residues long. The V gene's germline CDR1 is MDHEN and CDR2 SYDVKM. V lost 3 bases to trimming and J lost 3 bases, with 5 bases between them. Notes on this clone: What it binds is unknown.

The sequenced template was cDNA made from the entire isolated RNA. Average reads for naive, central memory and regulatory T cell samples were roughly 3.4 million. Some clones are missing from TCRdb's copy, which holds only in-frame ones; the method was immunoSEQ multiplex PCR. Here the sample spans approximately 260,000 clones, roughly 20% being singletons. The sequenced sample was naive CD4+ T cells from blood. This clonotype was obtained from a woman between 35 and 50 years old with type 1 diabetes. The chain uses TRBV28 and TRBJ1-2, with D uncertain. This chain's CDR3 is CASSFFDYGYTF. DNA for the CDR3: TGTGCCAGCAGTTTCTTCGACTATGGCTACACCTTC.